The 5 T cell receptor beta chains reported below all come from one sample, sequenced in a study of CD8+ T cells in alopecia areata. As to treatment: oral pan-JAK inhibitor, 5-10 mg twice daily. Following RNA extraction, reverse transcription yielded cDNA that acted as the sequencing template. Libraries were prepared by immunoSEQ multiplex PCR; TCRdb keeps only in-frame clonotypes and omits some of them. The sample yields about 94,000 clones, about two thirds seen once. The input for sequencing was CD8+ T cells sorted from blood, taken around week 42, from a patient treated with tofacitinib. The receptors shown here come from a human donor with alopecia areata.

The chain recombines TRBV7-2 with TRBJ2-6; 8 nucleotides agree with TRBD2. The V and J ends lost 4 bases and 1 base, in that order; junction bases with no gene match: 9. Germline lookup yields CDR1 SGHTA and CDR2 FQGNSA. The CDR3 loop spans 18 amino acids. Here the CDR3 DNA reads TGTGCCAGCAGCTCGCCCAGCGGGGGCGAGTCTGGGGCCAACGTCCTGACTTTC. Protein product: CASSSPSGGESGANVLTF.

Written as DNA, the CDR3 is TGTGCCAGTAGTCCCAGGGACACCCGGCAGAGGGGCTATGGCTACACCTTC. It codes for CASSPRDTRQRGYGYTF. The V gene is TRBV19, the J gene TRBJ1-2; D perhaps matches TRBD1 (6 bases). V was shortened by 5 bases and J by 4 bases, with 23 bases between the two germline ends. Germline V gene lookup returns CDR1 LNHDA and CDR2 SQIVND (reference sequence). This CDR3 region has 17 residues.

The chain combines TRBV5-6 with TRBJ2-2; TRBD1 or TRBD2 may be the D gene (5 bases each). The CDR3 totals 13 residues. Per germline, CDR1 SGHDT and CDR2 YYEEEE. Trimming left V 5 bases short and J 4 bases short, with 9 bases between. The CDR3 DNA sequence: TGTGCCAGCAGGGGGGAACTCACCGGGGAGCTGTTTTTT. It translates to CASRGELTGELFF.

The V gene is TRBV11-3, the J gene TRBJ2-2, with 7 nucleotides matching TRBD1. CDR1 and CDR2 (germline): SGHNT, YENEEA. J lost 1 base, V lost 2 bases, and 1 base had no gene match. The CDR3 runs 15 residues. CDR3 nucleotides: TGTGCCAGCAGCTTAAGGACAGGGAACACCGGGGAGCTGTTTTTT. It codes for CASSLRTGNTGELFF.

V is TRBV6-5 and J is TRBJ1-4; TRBD1 aligns across 8 bases. The CDR3 is made up of 15 amino acids. The germline CDR1 and CDR2 sequences are MNHEY and SVGAGI. After removal of 5 bases from V and 4 bases from J, the junction contained 6 bases not matched to a gene. CDR3 coding DNA: TGTGCCAGCAGTACCCGGGACAGGCTTAATGAAAAACTGTTTTTT. Its translation: CASSTRDRLNEKLFF.